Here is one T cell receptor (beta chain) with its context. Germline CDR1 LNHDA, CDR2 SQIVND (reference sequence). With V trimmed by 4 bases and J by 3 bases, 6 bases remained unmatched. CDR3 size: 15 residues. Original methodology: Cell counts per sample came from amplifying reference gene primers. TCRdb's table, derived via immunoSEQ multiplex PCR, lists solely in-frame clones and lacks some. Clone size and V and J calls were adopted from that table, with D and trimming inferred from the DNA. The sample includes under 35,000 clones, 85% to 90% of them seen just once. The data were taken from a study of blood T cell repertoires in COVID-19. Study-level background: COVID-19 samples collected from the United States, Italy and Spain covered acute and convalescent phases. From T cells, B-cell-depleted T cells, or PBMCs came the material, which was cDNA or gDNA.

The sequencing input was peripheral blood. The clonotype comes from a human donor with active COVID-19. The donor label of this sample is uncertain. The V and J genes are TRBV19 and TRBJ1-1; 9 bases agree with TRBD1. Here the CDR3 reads CASSSATGGDTEAFF. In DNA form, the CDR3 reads TGTGCCAGTAGTAGCGCCACAGGGGGCGACACTGAAGCTTTCTTT.